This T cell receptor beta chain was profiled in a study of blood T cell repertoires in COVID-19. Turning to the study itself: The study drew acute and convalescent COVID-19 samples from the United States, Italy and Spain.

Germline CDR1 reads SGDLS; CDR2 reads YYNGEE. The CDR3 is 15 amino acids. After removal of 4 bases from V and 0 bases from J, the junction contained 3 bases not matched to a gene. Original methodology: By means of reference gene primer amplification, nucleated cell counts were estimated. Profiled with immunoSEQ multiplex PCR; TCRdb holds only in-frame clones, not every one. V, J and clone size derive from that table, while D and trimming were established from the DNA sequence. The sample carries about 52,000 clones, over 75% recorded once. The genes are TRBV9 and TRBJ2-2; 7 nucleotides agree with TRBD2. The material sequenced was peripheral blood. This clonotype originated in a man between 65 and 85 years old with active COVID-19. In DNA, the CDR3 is TGTGCCAGCAGCACCGGGGGGTCGAACACCGGGGAGCTGTTTTTT. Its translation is CASSTGGSNTGELFF.